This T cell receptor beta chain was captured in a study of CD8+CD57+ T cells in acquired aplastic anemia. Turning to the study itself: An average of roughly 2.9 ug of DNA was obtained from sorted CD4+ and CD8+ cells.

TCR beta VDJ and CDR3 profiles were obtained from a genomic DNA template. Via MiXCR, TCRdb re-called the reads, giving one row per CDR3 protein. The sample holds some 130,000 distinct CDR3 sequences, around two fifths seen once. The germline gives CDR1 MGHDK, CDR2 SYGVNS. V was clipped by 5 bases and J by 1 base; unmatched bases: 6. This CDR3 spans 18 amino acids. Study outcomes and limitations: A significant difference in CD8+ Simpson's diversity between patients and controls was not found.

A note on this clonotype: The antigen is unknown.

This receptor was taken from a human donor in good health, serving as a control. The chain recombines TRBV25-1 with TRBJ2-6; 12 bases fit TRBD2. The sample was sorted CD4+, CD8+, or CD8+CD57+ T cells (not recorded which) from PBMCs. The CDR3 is CASSPFGLAGSGANVLTF. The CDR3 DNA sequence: TGTGCCAGCAGTCCGTTCGGACTAGCGGGATCTGGGGCCAACGTCCTGACTTTC.